Shown below are 21 T cell receptor beta chains from a single sample sequenced in a study of blood T cells in healthy people across ages. Through a sample-barcoded 5' primer and a J-beta primer mix, a second PCR was run for about 6 to 11 cycles. Each CDR3 protein is one row after TCRdb ran MiXCR on the 5' RACE reads. The data contain hundreds of thousands of distinct CDR3 sequences, roughly 46% of them singletons. The material sequenced was blood. The receptors here all came from a man older than 75 in good health.

This clonotype was counted between two and nine times. The gene calls are TRBV11-2 and TRBJ2-1; TRBD2 aligns across 9 bases. CDR3 length equals 17 residues. Per the germline V gene, CDR1 is SGHAT and CDR2 is FQNNGV. V dropped 2 bases and J dropped 0; count of bases not matched to a gene: 5. CDR3 bases: TGTGCCAGCAGCTTAACCAGCGGGGGGATCTCCTACAATGAGCAGTTCTTC. This sequence encodes CASSLTSGGISYNEQFF.

This chain joins TRBV7-6 and TRBJ2-3; 7 nucleotides line up with TRBD2. Germline V CDR1 and CDR2: SGHVS, FNYEAQ. CDR3 length equals 17 residues. The trim removed 1 base at V and 5 bases at J, leaving 12 bases unmatched. CDR3 sequence (DNA): TGTGCCAGCAGCTTAGATGACGCGGGAGATGCTGTAGATACGCAGTATTTT. Residues: CASSLDDAGDAVDTQYF.

This rearrangement joins TRBV4-1 to TRBJ1-4; TRBD1 is a possible D gene (6 bases). The V gene lost 0 bases and the J gene lost 5 bases, with 13 bases spanning the gap. CDR1 MGHRA and CDR2 YSYEKL come from the germline V gene. This CDR3 has 16 amino acids. CDR3 nucleotide sequence: TGCGCCAGCAGCCAAGAAGGAGCAGGGGTCAATGAAAAACTGTTTTTT. Translating gives CASSQEGAGVNEKLFF.

The rearrangement links TRBV28 to TRBJ2-5; TRBD1 is a possible D gene (5 bases). Trimming took 1 base from V and 1 from J, leaving 16 bases between them. Per germline, CDR1 MDHEN and CDR2 SYDVKM. The CDR3 has 17 residues. The CDR3 nucleotides read TGTGCCAGCAGTTTATCTTGCGGACAACGCGCCCAAGAGACCCAGTACTTC. Translation gives CASSLSCGQRAQETQYF.

This chain joins TRBV12-3 or TRBV12-4 and TRBJ2-1, with 8 bases identical to TRBD2. The CDR3 has 15 amino acids. V gave up 5 bases and J gave up 8 bases; unmatched junction bases: 11. The CDR3 region is CASSAPSGLGDEQFF. The DNA for the CDR3 is TGTGCCAGCAGTGCCCCTTCGGGACTAGGCGATGAGCAGTTCTTC.

This clonotype has more than one count but fewer than ten. The chain is built from TRBV20-1 and TRBJ2-3; TRBD2 might be the D (5 bases). This CDR3 is 15 amino acids long. Germline CDR1 DFQATT, CDR2 SNEGSKA (reference sequence). Trimming left V 2 bases short and J 0 bases short, with 12 bases between. CDR3 protein: CSARTGSSSTDTQYF. CDR3 sequence (DNA): TGCAGTGCTAGAACGGGGAGCTCTAGCACAGATACGCAGTATTTT.

The chain combines TRBV7-2 with TRBJ1-5; D perhaps matches TRBD1 (5 bases). Per germline, CDR1 SGHTA and CDR2 FQGNSA. The CDR3 sequence is 14 residues long. With 2 bases removed from V and 4 bases from J, the gap between germline ends came to 9 bases. This CDR3 reads CASSLTGFNQPQHF. For the CDR3, the DNA is TGTGCCAGCAGCTTAACAGGCTTTAATCAGCCCCAGCATTTT. The whole variable domain, remainder taken from reference TRBV7-2 and TRBJ1-5, is GAGVSQSPSNKVTEKGKDVELRCDPISGHTALYWYRQSLGQGLEFLIYFQGNSAPDKSGLPSDRFSAERTGGSVSTLTIQRTQQEDSAVYLCASSLTGFNQPQHFGDGTRLSIL.

The sample holds many counts of this clonotype. This rearrangement joins TRBV27 to TRBJ2-7; 8 bases align to TRBD2. CDR3 length: 12 amino acids. Germline V gene data show CDR1 as MNHEY and CDR2 as SMNVEV (reference sequence). V gave up 8 bases and J gave up 6 bases; unmatched junction bases: 6. The CDR3, as DNA: TGTGCCAGCGCAGGACTAGCTCTCGAGCAGTACTTC. It yields the protein CASAGLALEQYF.

The chain has TRBV20-1 and TRBJ2-1; 7 bases agree with TRBD2. Germline lookup yields CDR1 DFQATT and CDR2 SNEGSKA (reference sequence). Unmatched junction bases numbered 13, after V lost 3 bases and J lost 2 bases. The length of the CDR3 is 17 residues. CDR3 region: CSASGPPRDYTYNEQFF. CDR3 sequence (DNA): TGCAGTGCTAGCGGGCCGCCCCGGGACTATACCTACAATGAGCAGTTCTTC.

The chain carries TRBV7-6 and TRBJ1-1; possibly TRBD1 for D (6 bases). CDR3 size: 13 residues. Germline CDR1 reads SGHVS; CDR2 reads FNYEAQ. Trimming removed 5 bases at V and 8 bases at J, with 15 bases between. CDR3 DNA sequence: TGTGCCAGCAGCCCGAGGGACACCATCGAAGCTTTCTTT. Encoded protein: CASSPRDTIEAFF. The full variable domain, with the rest looked up from reference TRBV7-6 and TRBJ1-1, is GAGVSQSPRYKVTKRGQDVALRCDPISGHVSLYWYRQALGQGPEFLTYFNYEAQQDKSGLPNDRFSAERPEGSISTLTIQRTEQRDSAMYRCASSPRDTIEAFFGQGTRLTVV.

The table lists this clonotype with many counts. This rearrangement joins TRBV20-1 to TRBJ2-5; maybe TRBD2 (5 bases). The CDR3 is 14 amino acids. Germline CDR1 DFQATT, CDR2 SNEGSKA (reference sequence). V dropped 3 bases and J dropped 4 bases, with 15 bases sitting between them. The CDR3 DNA follows: TGCAGTGCTAGTTGGCTAGGAGGAGGAGAGACCCAGTACTTC. It translates to CSASWLGGGETQYF.

This clonotype came up once. The chain joins TRBV7-2 to TRBJ2-5, with a tentative D call TRBD1 (5 bases). The V and J ends lost 5 bases and 2 bases respectively, with 12 bases between them. CDR3 length: 14 residues. The V gene's germline CDR1 is SGHTA and CDR2 FQGNSA. DNA for the CDR3: TGTGCCAGCAGCAGGGGCAGGGTACAAGAGACCCAGTACTTC. This sequence encodes CASSRGRVQETQYF.

The rearrangement uses TRBV27 and TRBJ2-5; 15 bases agree with TRBD2. The tail of the sequence fits TRBJ2-7 better, so the J call may be wrong. CDR1 is MNHEY, CDR2 SMNVEV, per germline (reference sequence). CDR3 length: 18 amino acids. CDR3 in amino acids: CASSWGRTSGRGVSEQYF. The CDR3 bases are TGTGCCAGCAGTTGGGGCCGGACTAGCGGGAGGGGAGTTTCCGAGCAGTACTTC.

This chain joins TRBV7-2 and TRBJ2-1; 7 bases align to TRBD2. Germline V gives CDR1 SGHTA, CDR2 FQGNSA. The CDR3 spans 14 residues. V trimming: 0 bases; J trimming: 8 bases; junction bases outside the gene matches: 4. In DNA form, the CDR3 reads TGTGCCAGCAGCTTAGCGGGGAGGGTCCATGAGCAGTTCTTC. Protein product: CASSLAGRVHEQFF.

The chain has TRBV20-1 and TRBJ1-5; D may be TRBD1 (6 bases). There are 15 residues in the CDR3. With 1 base removed from V and 4 bases from J, the gap between germline ends came to 14 bases. Germline V gene data show CDR1 as DFQATT and CDR2 as SNEGSKA (reference sequence). For the CDR3, the DNA is TGCAGTGCTAGAGCGGTAGGAGGACAGAATCAGCCCCAGCATTTT. Protein product: CSARAVGGQNQPQHF.

This clonotype occurred a few times. The rearrangement links TRBV27 to TRBJ2-5, with 9 bases identical to TRBD2. The CDR3 has 14 residues. J gave up 5 bases and V 8 bases, and 9 bases lay outside the gene matches. Germline values: CDR1 MNHEY, CDR2 SMNVEV (reference sequence). CDR3 loop: CASRDLAGGETQYF. As DNA, the CDR3 is TGTGCCAGCCGGGATTTGGCGGGGGGGGAGACCCAGTACTTC.

This clonotype was seen a handful of times. J is TRBJ2-5 and V is TRBV18; D is ambiguous. The ends were cut back, 3 bases at V and 1 base at J, with 9 bases in the middle. The CDR3 sequence is 14 residues long. Germline CDR1 and CDR2: KGHSH and LQKENI. In DNA, the CDR3 is TGTGCCAGCTCACCCACCAACCTCCAAGAGACCCAGTACTTC. Its protein is CASSPTNLQETQYF.

This clonotype was counted ten times or more. V and J are TRBV5-1 and TRBJ2-1; 9 bases line up with TRBD2. The CDR3 runs 16 residues. The V gene's germline CDR1 is SGHRS and CDR2 YFSETQ. The V and J ends lost 0 bases and 6 bases, in that order; junction bases with no gene match: 7. CDR3 coding DNA: TGCGCCAGCAGCTTGGCGGCCCTAGCGGGAACCAATGAGCAGTTCTTC. Amino acid sequence: CASSLAALAGTNEQFF. Full variable domain (rest looked up from reference TRBV5-1 and TRBJ2-1): KAGVTQTPRYLIKTRGQQVTLSCSPISGHRSVSWYQQTPGQGLQFLFEYFSETQRNKGNFPGRFSGRQFSNSRSEMNVSTLELGDSALYLCASSLAALAGTNEQFFGPGTRLTVL.

This clonotype was recorded a few times. A much more abundant neighbour one base away suggests this may be a read error. The chain couples TRBV10-1 to TRBJ2-7; unclear D gene. The V gene's germline CDR1 is WNHNN and CDR2 SYGVQD (reference sequence). The CDR3 runs 15 residues. Trimming removed 0 bases at V and 7 bases at J, with 16 bases between. In nucleotides, the CDR3 is TGCGCCAGCAGTGAGTCGAGAACTCCCGGCGATGAGCAGTACTTC. This gives the protein CASSESRTPGDEQYF.

The chain links TRBV6-6 to TRBJ2-3, with D possibly being TRBD1 or TRBD2 (5 bases each). The CDR3 totals 17 residues. CDR1 is MNHNY and CDR2 is SVGAGI in the germline V gene (reference sequence). V was trimmed by 0 bases and J by 4 bases, leaving 17 bases between them. The DNA of the CDR3 is TGTGCCAGCAGTTACTCGTTGGATGCACGGGACCCAGATACGCAGTATTTT. This translates into CASSYSLDARDPDTQYF.

This clonotype was found once. Germline and junction disagree at one end, which may indicate a read error. This chain joins TRBV11-2 and TRBJ2-7, with D perhaps TRBD1 (6 bases). The V gene's germline CDR1 is SGHAT and CDR2 FQNNGV. The CDR3 extends over 15 amino acids. The DNA for the CDR3 is TGTGCCTGCAGCTTAGCCCAGGGGACCCTTGGGGAGCAGTACTTC. Amino acid sequence: CACSLAQGTLGEQYF.